These 5 T cell receptor beta chains originate from one sample sequenced in a study of blood T cell repertoires in COVID-19. Clones were sequenced by immunoSEQ multiplex PCR, and TCRdb holds only the in-frame ones, with some missing. The sample includes approximately 270,000 clones, approximately 89% seen only once; the top ten take about 10%. The sample consisted of peripheral blood. The receptors were sampled from a man in his forties with active or convalescent COVID-19.

V and J are TRBV28 and TRBJ1-4; D uncertain. This CDR3 spans 13 amino acids. Germline V lookup: CDR1 MDHEN, CDR2 SYDVKM. Between the trimmed V and J ends, which lost 11 bases and 0 bases, there was a span of 10 bases. The CDR3 here is CAGGRATNEKLFF. The DNA for the CDR3 is TGTGCCGGCGGGAGAGCAACTAATGAAAAACTGTTTTTT.

V usage is TRBV19 and J usage is TRBJ2-2; D not resolved. V shed 10 bases and J shed 4 bases, with 16 bases lying between them. This CDR3 spans 14 amino acids. CDR1 LNHDA and CDR2 SQIVND come from the germline V gene (reference sequence). CDR3 nucleotide sequence: TGTGCCACCTCGGCCCAACTATTCACCGGGGAGCTGTTTTTT. Translated, it gives CATSAQLFTGELFF.

This chain joins TRBV11-3 and TRBJ2-7, with 7 bases aligning to TRBD1. Trimming took 0 bases from V and 0 from J; bases not matched to a gene: 8. The germline V gene encodes CDR1 SGHNT and CDR2 YENEEA. The CDR3 is made up of 17 amino acids. CDR3 coding DNA: TGTGCCAGCAGCTTAGAGTGGGACAGATCGAGCTCCTACGAGCAGTACTTC. Amino acid sequence: CASSLEWDRSSSYEQYF.

This clone was seen a few times. The chain carries TRBV9 and TRBJ1-1; possibly TRBD1 for D (6 bases). The V gene's germline CDR1 is SGDLS and CDR2 YYNGEE. The CDR3 runs to 14 residues. V was pared by 5 bases and J by 1 base, with 12 bases between. CDR3 DNA sequence: TGTGCCAGCAGTTTGAGAGGGGGGAACACTGAAGCTTTCTTT. It translates to CASSLRGGNTEAFF.

The chain uses TRBV19 and TRBJ1-2, with 10 bases matching TRBD1. The CDR3 covers 12 residues. CDR1 and CDR2 (germline): LNHDA, SQIVND (reference sequence). V shed 7 bases, J shed 8 bases, and the junction held 4 bases outside the gene matches. The CDR3 sequence: CASMDRGSGYTF. CDR3 coding DNA: TGTGCCAGTATGGACAGGGGGAGCGGCTACACCTTC.